The 11 T cell receptor beta chains presented below share a single source sample, sequenced in a study of blood T cell repertoires in COVID-19. Assay used: immunoSEQ multiplex PCR; TCRdb lists only in-frame clones, some missing. The sample comprises 95,000 to 150,000 clones, over 60% of which are singletons, and roughly 7.9% rests with the top ten. Specimen: peripheral blood. Receptors were obtained from a human donor in a cohort sampled during active COVID-19.

V is TRBV11-2 and J is TRBJ2-7, with D hard to call. Germline V CDR1 and CDR2: SGHAT, FQNNGV. The ends were cut back, 1 base at V and 2 bases at J, with 6 bases in the middle. The CDR3 consists of 13 residues. The CDR3 DNA reads TGTGCCAGCAGCTTAGGAGTCCCCTACGAGCAGTACTTC. As protein: CASSLGVPYEQYF.

The sample holds a few counts of this clone. This chain connects TRBV3-1 (or the pseudogene TRBV3-2) to TRBJ1-2, with D tentatively TRBD1 (6 bases). V was pared by 4 bases and J by 4 bases, with 13 bases between. The CDR3 has 14 residues. From germline, CDR1 is LGHDT and CDR2 YNNKEL (reference sequence). CDR3 in amino acids: CASSPGTIPYGYTF. DNA of the CDR3: TGTGCCAGCAGCCCGGGGACAATCCCCTATGGCTACACCTTC.

The rearrangement links TRBV15 to TRBJ1-1; D possibly corresponds to TRBD1 (5 bases). CDR1 and CDR2 from the germline V gene are LNHNV and YYDKDF (reference sequence). The V and J ends lost 5 bases and 4 bases respectively, with 11 bases between them. The CDR3 contains 13 residues. CDR3 DNA: TGTGCCACCAGCCATCCGGGGGGCACTGAAGCTTTCTTT. Its translation: CATSHPGGTEAFF.

This clone was counted between two and nine times. The rearrangement uses TRBV5-1 and TRBJ2-7; 8 nucleotides align to TRBD1. Germline V gene data show CDR1 as SGHRS and CDR2 as YFSETQ. The CDR3 totals 14 residues. Trimming at V came to 0 bases and at J to 7 bases, leaving 6 bases not matched to a gene. The DNA of the CDR3 is TGCGCCAGCAGCTTGGCCCAGGGGGCGCAAGAGCAGTACTTC. Translating it yields CASSLAQGAQEQYF.

This clone was counted a few times. V gene TRBV6-6 combines with J gene TRBJ2-7; the match to TRBD1 covers 7 bases. Germline V gene data show CDR1 as MNHNY and CDR2 as SVGAGI (reference sequence). The ends lost 5 bases at V and 5 bases at J; junction bases unmatched: 18. CDR3 length: 17 residues. The CDR3 is CASSPYGVDRPNHEQYF. CDR3 nucleotide sequence: TGTGCCAGCAGTCCCTACGGTGTGGACAGGCCGAACCACGAGCAGTACTTC.

The chain is built from TRBV19 and TRBJ2-7, with D tentatively TRBD2 (5 bases). Germline V gene data show CDR1 as LNHDA and CDR2 as SQIVND (reference sequence). The CDR3 runs 15 residues. V shed 5 bases and J shed 0 bases, with 14 bases lying between them. The CDR3 DNA is TGTGCCAGTAGTGCAGGTAGTGCGGGCTCCTACGAGCAGTACTTC. This sequence encodes CASSAGSAGSYEQYF.

The chain employs TRBV19 and TRBJ1-1; D call uncertain. From germline, CDR1 is LNHDA and CDR2 SQIVND (reference sequence). The V end lost 4 bases, the J end lost 2 bases, and 11 bases lay between the germline ends. The CDR3 covers 14 residues. CDR3 region: CASSTVYSNTEAFF. CDR3 DNA: TGTGCCAGTAGTACGGTTTACAGTAACACTGAAGCTTTCTTT.

This chain joins TRBV6-6 and TRBJ1-1; the D is unclear. V gave up 6 bases and J gave up 0 bases, with 11 bases separating them. CDR1 is MNHNY, CDR2 SVGAGI, per germline (reference sequence). CDR3 length equals 14 residues. DNA of the CDR3: TGTGCCAGCAGAACCGGGGTCTTGAACACTGAAGCTTTCTTT. Protein product: CASRTGVLNTEAFF.

The chain links TRBV5-4 to TRBJ1-2; D uncertain. V was shortened by 0 bases and J by 0 bases, with 12 bases between the two germline ends. Looked up from germline, CDR1 is SGHNT and CDR2 is YYREEE (reference sequence). The CDR3 is made up of 16 amino acids. For the CDR3, the DNA is TGTGCCAGCAGCTTGGAGGGAAGGCGGGCTAACTATGGCTACACCTTC. Translated, it gives CASSLEGRRANYGYTF.

The V call is TRBV10-3, the J call TRBJ1-2, with 8 nucleotides matching TRBD1. Trimming cost V 0 bases and J 6 bases; bases outside gene matches: 3. From germline, CDR1 is ENHRY and CDR2 SYGVKD. The CDR3 extends over 14 amino acids. The CDR3 reads CAISESSTGDGYTF. In nucleotides, the CDR3 is TGTGCCATCAGTGAGTCATCGACAGGGGATGGCTACACCTTC.

This clone has only one observation. The rearrangement uses TRBV6-5 and TRBJ2-7; TRBD2 might be the D (6 bases). The V gene lost 4 bases and the J gene lost 5 bases, with 6 bases spanning the gap. Germline CDR1 and CDR2: MNHEY and SVGAGI. The CDR3 covers 11 residues. Here the CDR3 reads CASSSGDEQYF. CDR3 nucleotides: TGTGCCAGCAGTTCGGGAGACGAGCAGTACTTC.